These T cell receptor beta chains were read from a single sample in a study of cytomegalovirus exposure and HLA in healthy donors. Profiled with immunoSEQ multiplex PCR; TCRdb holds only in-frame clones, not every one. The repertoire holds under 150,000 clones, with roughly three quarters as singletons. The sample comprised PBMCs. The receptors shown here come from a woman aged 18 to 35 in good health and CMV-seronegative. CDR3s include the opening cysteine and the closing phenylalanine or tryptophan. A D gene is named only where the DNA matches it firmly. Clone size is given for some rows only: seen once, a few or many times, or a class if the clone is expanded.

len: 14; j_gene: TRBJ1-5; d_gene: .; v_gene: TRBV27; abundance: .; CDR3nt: TGTGCCAGCAGTTTATTTAGAGGAAATCAGCCCCAGCATTTT; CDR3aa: CASSLFRGNQPQHF
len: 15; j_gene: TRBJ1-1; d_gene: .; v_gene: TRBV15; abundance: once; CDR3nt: TGTGCCACCAGCGCCCGGCGCCCGGGGGGCACTGAAGCTTTCTTT; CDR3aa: CATSARRPGGTEAFF
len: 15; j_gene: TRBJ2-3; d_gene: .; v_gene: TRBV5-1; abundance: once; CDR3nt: TGCGCCAGCACTTCAGGGTCCCATAGCACAGATACGCAGTATTTT; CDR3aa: CASTSGSHSTDTQYF
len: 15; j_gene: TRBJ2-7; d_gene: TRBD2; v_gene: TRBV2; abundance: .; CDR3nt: TGTGCCAGCAGTGGGGGTGGCGGGAGCTCCTACGAGCAGTACTTC; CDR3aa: CASSGGGGSSYEQYF
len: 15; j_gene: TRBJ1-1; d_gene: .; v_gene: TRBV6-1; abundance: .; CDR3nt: TGTGCCAGCAGTCTACGGGTGGAGGGGAGCACTGAAGCTTTCTTT; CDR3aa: CASSLRVEGSTEAFF
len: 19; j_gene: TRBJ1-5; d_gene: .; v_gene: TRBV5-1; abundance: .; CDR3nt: TGCGCCAGAACACGGGGACAAAAATTATCCCGTTATAGCAATCAGCCCCAGCATTTT; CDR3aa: CARTRGQKLSRYSNQPQHF
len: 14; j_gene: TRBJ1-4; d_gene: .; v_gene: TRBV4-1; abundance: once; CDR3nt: TGCGCCAGCAGCCAAGATCCCCAGTCGGAAAAACTGTTTTTT; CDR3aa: CASSQDPQSEKLFF
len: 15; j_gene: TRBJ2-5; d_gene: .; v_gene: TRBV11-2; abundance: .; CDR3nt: TGTGCCAGCAGCTTAGGCCCAGGATCCCAAGAGACCCAGTACTTC; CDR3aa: CASSLGPGSQETQYF
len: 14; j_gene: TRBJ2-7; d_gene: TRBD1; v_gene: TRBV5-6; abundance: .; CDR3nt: TGTGCCAGCACCTCGGGACAGGAGGCCTACGAGCAGTACTTC; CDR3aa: CASTSGQEAYEQYF
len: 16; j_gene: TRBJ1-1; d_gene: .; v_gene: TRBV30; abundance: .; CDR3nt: TGTGCCTCCTTCCGACCTCGGGGGGTAGGTCAAGGTGGGGCTTTCTTT; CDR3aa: CASFRPRGVGQGGAFF
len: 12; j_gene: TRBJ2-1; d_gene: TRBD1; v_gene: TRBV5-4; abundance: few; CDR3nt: TGTGCCAGCAGCTCTGGACAGGCGAGCAAGTTCTTC; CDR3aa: CASSSGQASKFF
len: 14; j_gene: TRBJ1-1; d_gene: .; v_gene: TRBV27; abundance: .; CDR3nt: TGTGCCAGCAGCCTAGCCCGAGGGTCAACTGAAGCTTTCTTT; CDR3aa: CASSLARGSTEAFF
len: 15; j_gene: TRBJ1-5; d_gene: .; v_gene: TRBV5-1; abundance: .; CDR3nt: TGCGCCAGCAGCTTGGGTGACTTTAGCAATCAGCCCCAGCATTTT; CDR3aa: CASSLGDFSNQPQHF
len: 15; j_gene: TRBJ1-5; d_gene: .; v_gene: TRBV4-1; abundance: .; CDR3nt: TGCGCCAGCAGCCAAGGGCAGGGAGGTTATCAGCCCCAGCATTTT; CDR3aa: CASSQGQGGYQPQHF
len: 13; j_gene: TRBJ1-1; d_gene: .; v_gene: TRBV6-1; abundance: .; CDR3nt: TGTGCCAGCTCTCGGACACTCAACACTGAAGCTTTCTTT; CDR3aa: CASSRTLNTEAFF
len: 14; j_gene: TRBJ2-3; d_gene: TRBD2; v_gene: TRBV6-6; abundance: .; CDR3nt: TGTGCCAGCAGTTACGCGGGGGGGCCAGATACGCAGTATTTT; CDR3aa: CASSYAGGPDTQYF
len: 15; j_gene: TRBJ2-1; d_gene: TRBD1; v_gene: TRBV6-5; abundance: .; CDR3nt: TGTGCCAGCAGTTACACCGGGACAGGTACAAATGAGCAGTTCTTC; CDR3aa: CASSYTGTGTNEQFF
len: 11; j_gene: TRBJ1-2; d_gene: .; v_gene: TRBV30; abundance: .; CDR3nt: TGTGCCTGGAGCCGGGGGTATGGCTACACCTTC; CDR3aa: CAWSRGYGYTF
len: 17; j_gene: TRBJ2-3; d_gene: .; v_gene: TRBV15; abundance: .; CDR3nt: TGTGCCACCAGCAGAGATCAGAACAGGCTTCGTCCAGATACGCAGTATTTT; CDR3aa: CATSRDQNRLRPDTQYF
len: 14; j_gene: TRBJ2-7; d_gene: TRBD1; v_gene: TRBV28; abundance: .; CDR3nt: TGTGCCACCTGGACAGGGGGCGCGGTATACGAGCAGTACTTC; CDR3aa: CATWTGGAVYEQYF
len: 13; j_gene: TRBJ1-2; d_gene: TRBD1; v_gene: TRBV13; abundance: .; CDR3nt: TGTGCCAGCAGCTACCGACAGGGTGATGGCTACACCTTC; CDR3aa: CASSYRQGDGYTF
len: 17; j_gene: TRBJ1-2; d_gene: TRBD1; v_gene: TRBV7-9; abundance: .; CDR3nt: TGTGCCAGCAGCTTAGAAGCCCTTCGGGACAGGGGGCACGGCTACACCTTC; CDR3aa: CASSLEALRDRGHGYTF
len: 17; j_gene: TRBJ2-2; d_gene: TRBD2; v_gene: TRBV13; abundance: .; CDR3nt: TGTGCCAGCAGTTTAGGCGGACTAGCGGGGAACACCGGGGAGCTGTTTTTT; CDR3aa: CASSLGGLAGNTGELFF